This T cell receptor beta chain was captured in a study of T cells in Graves' hyperthyroidism and ophthalmopathy. Germline V lookup: CDR1 MNHEY, CDR2 SVGEGT. The CDR3 totals 17 residues. Trimming removed 6 bases at V and 2 bases at J, with 21 bases between. Notes on the study in general: Model output signaled ophthalmopathy a median about seven months ahead of onset. Researchers report that a 13 V-J model separated ophthalmopathy from stable hyperthyroidism.

As regards this clonotype: Its antigen is not identified.

It was uncontrolled infection, other autoimmune disease, pregnancy or lactation that excluded patients. The TCR beta CDR3 regions underwent amplification using RNA transcripts as the source. During a first-round RT-PCR of the TCR CDR3, the HTBI primer set was used. TCRdb called the multiplex PCR reads again in MiXCR, with one record for every CDR3 protein. The repertoire holds about 500,000 distinct CDR3 sequences, with around 17% as singletons. J is TRBJ2-3 and V is TRBV6-2 or TRBV6-3; D is ambiguous. The specimen sequenced was blood. This receptor was obtained from a woman in her late teens or twenties with Graves' hyperthyroidism. CDR3 in DNA: TGTGCCAGCAGCTCACCCGCCTCGTCCTCATACACAGATACGCAGTATTTT. Protein sequence: CASSSPASSSYTDTQYF.